This T cell receptor (beta chain) is from a study of spatial heterogeneity in lung cancer. There are 16 residues in the CDR3. CDR1 is SGHTA and CDR2 is FQGNSA in the germline V gene. The ends were cut back, 3 bases at V and 3 bases at J, with 16 bases in the middle. General observations from the study: Tumor TCRs that were ubiquitous and expanded showed up in blood more at resection than follow-up.

In TCRdb, the 5' RACE reads were re-called with MiXCR into one record per CDR3 protein. The sample includes tens of thousands of distinct CDR3 sequences, about 7.6% of them seen just once. Time point reported: sample taken at primary tumor resection. The donor population consisted of some 72 patients with untreated, early-stage non-small cell lung cancer. This clonotype ranks as medium-sized. Its cognate antigen is unknown. The sequence was obtained from a male donor with early-stage non-small cell lung cancer. The chain employs TRBV7-2 and TRBJ2-3; tentative D call: TRBD2 (6 bases). Here the sequenced sample was PBMCs, taken at surgery. The CDR3 DNA is TGTGCCAGCAGCTTTCTATCCGGGGGTCGGACAGATACGCAGTATTTT. Amino acids: CASSFLSGGRTDTQYF.